Many counts were recorded for the clone carrying this T cell receptor beta chain. Compared with germline, one end of the junction differs, possibly owing to a read error. The data derive from a study of early T cells in non-severe SARS-CoV-2 infection. The CDR3 is 11 amino acids. Per the germline V gene, CDR1 is MNHNS and CDR2 is SASEGT. One entry per CDR3 protein, called by TCRdb with MiXCR from the 5' RACE reads. The sample records about 39,000 distinct CDR3 sequences, 4.5% to 7% being singletons. The sequence derives from an adult who was a healthcare worker with PCR-confirmed SARS-CoV-2 infection or an uninfected control (not recorded which). The chain recombines TRBV6-1 with TRBJ1-2; D gene ambiguous. The input for sequencing was whole blood, taken at baseline. The CDR3 reads CASSEDVGFTF. The CDR3 nucleotides read TGTGCCAGCAGTGAAGATGTAGGCTTCACCTTC.